A single T cell receptor beta chain is shown here with its context. The data stem from a study of T-cell memory formation after mild COVID-19. TCRdb ran MiXCR on the 5' RACE reads and lists one entry per CDR3 protein. This sample has 400,000 to 500,000 distinct CDR3 sequences, with around 20% found just once. Input material: PBMCs or a T cell subset sorted from them (not recorded which). This sequence was found in an adult woman who had mild COVID-19 (a few samples of this study predate the infection). Cell type and time point are not known.

CDR3 sequence reads: CASSPGVSKNIQYF. Here the CDR3 DNA reads TGTGCCAGCAGTCCTGGCGTATCCAAAAACATTCAGTACTTC. The chain recombines TRBV9 with TRBJ2-4; D remains unclear. The CDR3 contains 14 residues. Germline V gene data show CDR1 as SGDLS and CDR2 as YYNGEE. Trimming stripped 5 bases from V and 2 bases from J, with 11 bases between. Full variable domain (rest looked up from reference TRBV9 and TRBJ2-4): DSGVTQTPKHLITATGQRVTLRCSPRSGDLSVYWYQQSLDQGLQFLIQYYNGEERAKGNILERFSAQQFPDLHSELNLSSLELGDSALYFCASSPGVSKNIQYFGAGTRLSVL.